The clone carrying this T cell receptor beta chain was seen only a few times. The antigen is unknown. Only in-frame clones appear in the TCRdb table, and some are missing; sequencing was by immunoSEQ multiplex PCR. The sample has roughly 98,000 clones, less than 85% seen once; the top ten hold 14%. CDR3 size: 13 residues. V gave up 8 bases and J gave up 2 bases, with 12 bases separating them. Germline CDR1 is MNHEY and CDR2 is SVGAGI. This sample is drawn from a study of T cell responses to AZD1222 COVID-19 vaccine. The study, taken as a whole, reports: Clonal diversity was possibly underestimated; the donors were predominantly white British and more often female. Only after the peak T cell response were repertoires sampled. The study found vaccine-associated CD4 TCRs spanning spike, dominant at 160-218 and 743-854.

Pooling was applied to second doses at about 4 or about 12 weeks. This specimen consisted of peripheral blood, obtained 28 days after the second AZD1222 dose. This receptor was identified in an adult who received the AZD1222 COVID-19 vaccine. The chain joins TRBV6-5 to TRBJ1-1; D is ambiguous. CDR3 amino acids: CASGWRGNTEAFF. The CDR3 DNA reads TGTGCCAGCGGCTGGCGGGGAAACACTGAAGCTTTCTTT.